These 21 T cell receptor beta chains were sequenced from one sample in a study of blood T cell repertoires in COVID-19 (dated by TCRdb to between 2020 and 2021). The library was generated by the immunoSEQ multiplex PCR assay. TCRdb mirrors the immuneACCESS table, restricted to in-frame sequences. Some clones are absent from its copies; in checked studies, under half trace to an unresolved V gene, and the reason for the others is unknown. Recorded for this sample are roughly 180,000 clones; less than 90% of them occurred a single time. Clones ranked in the top ten supply under 2.5% of the sample. Specimen: peripheral blood. The receptor source for this set is a man between 65 and 85 years old with active or convalescent COVID-19.

The genes are TRBV5-1 and TRBJ2-5; D perhaps matches TRBD1 (6 bases). The germline gives CDR1 SGHRS, CDR2 YFSETQ. The germline V and J ends were trimmed by 0 bases and 5 bases, with 11 bases remaining between them. This CDR3 spans 14 amino acids. CDR3: CASSLEGRGETQYF. In DNA form, the CDR3 reads TGCGCCAGCAGCTTGGAGGGTAGGGGGGAGACCCAGTACTTC.

The genes are TRBV24-1 and TRBJ1-4, with a possible D match to TRBD1 (6 bases). The V end lost 4 bases, the J end lost 7 bases, and 15 bases lay between the germline ends. CDR1 KGHDR and CDR2 SFDVKD come from the germline V gene. The CDR3 covers 15 residues. The CDR3 region has the DNA TGTGCCACCAGTGACTGGACAGCCTCGGGTGAAAAACTGTTTTTT. Translation: CATSDWTASGEKLFF.

The rearrangement joins TRBV27 to TRBJ2-3; 9 bases line up with TRBD1. The germline V gene has CDR1 MNHEY and CDR2 SMNVEV (reference sequence). V shed 4 bases, J shed 4 bases, and the junction held 12 bases outside the gene matches. The CDR3 is made up of 17 amino acids. DNA of the CDR3: TGTGCCAGCAGTTGGGGGTGGGGGGACAGGGATGCAGATACGCAGTATTTT. This sequence encodes CASSWGWGDRDADTQYF.

The J gene is TRBJ1-1, the V gene TRBV30; possibly TRBD1 for D (6 bases). The CDR3 length is 16 residues. CDR1 is GTSNPN and CDR2 is SVGIG in the germline V gene (reference sequence). The ends were cut back, 3 bases at V and 0 bases at J, with 17 bases in the middle. The CDR3: CAWRGGRDMMNTEAFF. In DNA, the CDR3 is TGTGCCTGGAGAGGGGGACGGGACATGATGAACACTGAAGCTTTCTTT.

The chain uses TRBV30 and TRBJ1-6, with a possible D match to TRBD1 (5 bases). The CDR3 extends over 15 amino acids. The germline CDR1 and CDR2 sequences are GTSNPN and SVGIG (reference sequence). Deletions cut 0 bases from V and 9 bases from J, with 15 bases between. For the CDR3, the DNA is TGTGCCTGGAGTGTACGAAGGGGATGGAGTTCACCCCTCCACTTT. This codes for CAWSVRRGWSSPLHF.

The chain is built from TRBV28 and TRBJ2-7, with 7 nucleotides matching TRBD2. The V segment lost 4 bases and the J segment 1 base; nucleotides outside the gene matches: 4. CDR3 length: 14 amino acids. Germline-derived CDR1 and CDR2 are MDHEN and SYDVKM. The CDR3 here is CASSSREGSYEQYF. CDR3 nucleotide sequence: TGTGCCAGCAGTTCGAGGGAGGGGTCCTACGAGCAGTACTTC.

The chain joins TRBV6-6 to TRBJ1-6, with 8 bases aligning to TRBD1. V shed 7 bases and J 6 bases; nucleotides not matched to a gene: 2. The CDR3 covers 13 residues. Germline values: CDR1 MNHNY, CDR2 SVGAGI (reference sequence). CDR3 in DNA: TGTGCCAGCATTACAGGGGGTAATTCACCCCTCCACTTT. Translating it yields CASITGGNSPLHF.

V usage is TRBV3-1 (or the pseudogene TRBV3-2) and J usage is TRBJ2-3; a possible D gene is TRBD1 (6 bases). V was trimmed by 1 base and J by 5 bases, leaving 10 bases between them. This CDR3 comprises 14 residues. Germline CDR1 LGHDT, CDR2 YNNKEL (reference sequence). The CDR3 DNA sequence: TGTGCCAGCAGCCAAGTACAGGGCAAAGATACGCAGTATTTT. This translates into CASSQVQGKDTQYF.

V usage is TRBV11-2 and J usage is TRBJ1-1; no firm D call. The CDR3 runs to 12 residues. Deletions cut 2 bases from V and 6 bases from J, with 7 bases between. Looked up from germline, CDR1 is SGHAT and CDR2 is FQNNGV. This CDR3 is CASSLFPAEAFF. In DNA, the CDR3 is TGTGCCAGCAGCTTATTTCCGGCTGAAGCTTTCTTT.

CDR3 nucleotides: TGTGCCAGCAGCGTAGCTGGGACTAGCGGACCCACAGATACGCAGTATTTT. Encoded protein: CASSVAGTSGPTDTQYF. The V gene is TRBV9, the J gene TRBJ2-3, with 11 bases matching TRBD2. CDR3 length: 17 residues. Germline assignment: CDR1 SGDLS and CDR2 YYNGEE. V lost 0 bases and J lost 2; bases outside the gene matches: 5. Full variable domain (remainder filled in from reference TRBV9 and TRBJ2-3): DSGVTQTPKHLITATGQRVTLRCSPRSGDLSVYWYQQSLDQGLQFLIQYYNGEERAKGNILERFSAQQFPDLHSELNLSSLELGDSALYFCASSVAGTSGPTDTQYFGPGTRLTVL.

V and J are TRBV28 and TRBJ1-6; D is perhaps TRBD1 (5 bases). This CDR3 has 17 amino acids. V was pared by 0 bases and J by 6 bases, with 15 bases between. Germline CDR1 and CDR2: MDHEN and SYDVKM. CDR3 loop: CASSLWAGEKINSPLHF. The CDR3 DNA reads TGTGCCAGCAGTTTATGGGCGGGGGAGAAAATTAATTCACCCCTCCACTTT.

This chain uses TRBV19 with TRBJ1-2; TRBD1 agrees at 8 bases. CDR3 length: 13 residues. V gave up 6 bases and J gave up 3 bases; unmatched junction bases: 3. Germline CDR1 is LNHDA and CDR2 is SQIVND (reference sequence). In DNA, the CDR3 is TGTGCCAGTAGGAAGGACAGGGACTATGGCTACACCTTC. Translating gives CASRKDRDYGYTF. Full variable domain (outside the CDR3, taken from reference TRBV19 and TRBJ1-2): DGGITQSPKYLFRKEGQNVTLSCEQNLNHDAMYWYRQDPGQGLRLIYYSQIVNDFQKGDIAEGYSVSREKKESFPLTVTSAQKNPTAFYLCASRKDRDYGYTFGSGTRLTVV.

The genes are TRBV19 and TRBJ2-1; D is perhaps TRBD2 (5 bases). The V end lost 3 bases, the J end lost 5 bases, and 11 bases lay between the germline ends. The germline V gene encodes CDR1 LNHDA and CDR2 SQIVND (reference sequence). The CDR3 has 14 residues. For the CDR3, the DNA is TGTGCCAGTAGTATTTCGGGAAATCACAATGAGCAGTTCTTC. It is translated as CASSISGNHNEQFF.

This clone was seen a single time. The V and J genes are TRBV5-1 and TRBJ2-3; 8 nucleotides agree with TRBD1. The CDR3 has 16 residues. The germline CDR1 and CDR2 sequences are SGHRS and YFSETQ. V was clipped by 2 bases and J by 8 bases; unmatched bases: 13. The CDR3 DNA sequence: TGCGCCAGCAGCTTTCTACAGGACAGGGTACTTGGTACGCAGTATTTT. Its protein is CASSFLQDRVLGTQYF.

V and J are TRBV6-5 and TRBJ2-7; TRBD2 agrees at 7 bases. The CDR3 runs to 16 residues. CDR1 and CDR2 (germline): MNHEY, SVGAGI. Trimming at V came to 0 bases and at J to 4 bases, leaving 9 bases not matched to a gene. CDR3 loop: CASSYSMIAGHYEQYF. For the CDR3, the DNA is TGTGCCAGCAGTTACTCGATGATAGCGGGCCATTACGAGCAGTACTTC.

V and J are TRBV25-1 and TRBJ2-7, with D perhaps matching TRBD2 (5 bases). The V gene's germline CDR1 is MGHDK and CDR2 SYGVNS. V lost 8 bases to trimming and J lost 9 bases, with 17 bases between them. The CDR3 is 12 amino acids. The CDR3 is CASAYLSGSQYF. DNA for the CDR3: TGTGCCAGCGCCTATCTAAGCGGTTCGCAGTACTTC.

This chain joins TRBV7-2 and TRBJ2-3; the match to TRBD1 covers 8 bases. With 5 bases clipped from V and 2 bases from J, the junction kept 6 bases outside the gene matches. This CDR3 has 15 amino acids. Germline V gene data show CDR1 as SGHTA and CDR2 as FQGNSA. CDR3 residues: CASSQDRGLTDTQYF. CDR3 coding DNA: TGTGCCAGCAGCCAAGACAGGGGACTCACAGATACGCAGTATTTT.

The genes are TRBV9 and TRBJ2-5; 8 bases fit TRBD2. The CDR3 extends over 14 amino acids. Per the germline V gene, CDR1 is SGDLS and CDR2 is YYNGEE. V lost 3 bases, J lost 4 bases, and 5 bases stayed unmatched. Here the CDR3 reads CASSAHSGAETQYF. Here the CDR3 DNA reads TGTGCCAGCAGCGCCCATAGCGGGGCAGAGACCCAGTACTTC.

The chain combines TRBV5-6 with TRBJ2-2; TRBD2 agrees at 9 bases. The germline CDR1 and CDR2 sequences are SGHDT and YYEEEE. V shed 4 bases, J shed 7 bases, and the junction held 11 bases outside the gene matches. The CDR3 contains 16 residues. This CDR3 reads CASSPQAGGLFGELFF. The CDR3 DNA is TGTGCCAGCAGCCCTCAAGCGGGGGGTCTCTTCGGGGAGCTGTTTTTT.

This chain uses TRBV10-3 with TRBJ2-1; D might be TRBD1 (5 bases). The CDR3 covers 13 residues. Trimming removed 7 bases from V and 2 bases from J, with 9 bases in between. The V gene's germline CDR1 is ENHRY and CDR2 SYGVKD. The DNA for the CDR3 is TGTGCCATCACCAGGGAAGCCTACAATGAGCAGTTCTTC. Protein sequence: CAITREAYNEQFF.

This chain links TRBV11-2 with TRBJ1-6, with 8 bases aligning to TRBD1. The V gene's germline CDR1 is SGHAT and CDR2 FQNNGV. The CDR3 covers 15 residues. With V trimmed by 0 bases and J by 6 bases, 1 base remained unmatched. The CDR3: CASSLDRGRNSPLHF. DNA for the CDR3: TGTGCCAGCAGCTTAGACAGGGGGCGTAATTCACCCCTCCACTTT.